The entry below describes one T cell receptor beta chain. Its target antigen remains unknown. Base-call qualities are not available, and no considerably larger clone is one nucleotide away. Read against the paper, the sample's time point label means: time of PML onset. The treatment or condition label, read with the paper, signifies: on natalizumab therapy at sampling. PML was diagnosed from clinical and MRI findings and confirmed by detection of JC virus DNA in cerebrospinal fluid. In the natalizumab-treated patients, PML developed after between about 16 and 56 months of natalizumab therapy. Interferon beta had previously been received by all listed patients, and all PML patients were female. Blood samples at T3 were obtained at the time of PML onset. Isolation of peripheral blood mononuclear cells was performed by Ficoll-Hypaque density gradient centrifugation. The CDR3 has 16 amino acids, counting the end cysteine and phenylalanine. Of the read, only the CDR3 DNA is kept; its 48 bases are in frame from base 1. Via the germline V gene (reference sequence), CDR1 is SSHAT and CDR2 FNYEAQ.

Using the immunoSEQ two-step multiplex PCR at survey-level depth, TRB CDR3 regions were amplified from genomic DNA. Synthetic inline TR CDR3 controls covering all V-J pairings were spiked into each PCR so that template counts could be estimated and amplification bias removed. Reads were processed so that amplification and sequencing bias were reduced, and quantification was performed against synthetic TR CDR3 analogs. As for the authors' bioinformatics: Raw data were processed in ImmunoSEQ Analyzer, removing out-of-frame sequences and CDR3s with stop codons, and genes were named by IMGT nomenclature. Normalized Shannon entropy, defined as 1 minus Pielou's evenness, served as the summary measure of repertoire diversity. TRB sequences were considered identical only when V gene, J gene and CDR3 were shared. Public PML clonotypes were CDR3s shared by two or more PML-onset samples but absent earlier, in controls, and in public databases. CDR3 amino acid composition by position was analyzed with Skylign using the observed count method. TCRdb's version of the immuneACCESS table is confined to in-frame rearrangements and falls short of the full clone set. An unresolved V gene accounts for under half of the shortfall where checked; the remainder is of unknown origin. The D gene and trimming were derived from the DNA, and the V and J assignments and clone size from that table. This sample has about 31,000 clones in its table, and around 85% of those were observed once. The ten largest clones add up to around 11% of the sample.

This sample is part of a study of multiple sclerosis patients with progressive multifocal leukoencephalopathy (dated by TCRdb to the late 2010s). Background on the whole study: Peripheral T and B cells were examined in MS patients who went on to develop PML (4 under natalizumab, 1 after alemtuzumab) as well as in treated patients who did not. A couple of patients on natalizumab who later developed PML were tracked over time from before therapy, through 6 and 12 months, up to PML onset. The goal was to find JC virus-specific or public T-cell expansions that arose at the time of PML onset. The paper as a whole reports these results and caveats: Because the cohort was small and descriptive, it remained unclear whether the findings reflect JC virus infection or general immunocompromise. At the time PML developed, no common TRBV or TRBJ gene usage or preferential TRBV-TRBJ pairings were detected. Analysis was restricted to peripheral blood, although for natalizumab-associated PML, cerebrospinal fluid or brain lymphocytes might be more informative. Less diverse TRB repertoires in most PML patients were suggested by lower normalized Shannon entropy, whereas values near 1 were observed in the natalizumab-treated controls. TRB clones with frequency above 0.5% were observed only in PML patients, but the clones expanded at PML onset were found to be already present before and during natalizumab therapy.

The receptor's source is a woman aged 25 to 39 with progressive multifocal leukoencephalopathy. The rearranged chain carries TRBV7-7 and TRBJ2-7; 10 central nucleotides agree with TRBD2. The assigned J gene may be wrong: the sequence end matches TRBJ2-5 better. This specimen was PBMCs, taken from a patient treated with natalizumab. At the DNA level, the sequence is TGTGCCAGCAGCCCCCGAGGAGCGGGAGGGCGCGCGACCCAGTACTTC. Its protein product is CASSPRGAGGRATQYF.